Listed below are T cell receptor beta chains from one sample, sequenced in a study of T cells in Graves' hyperthyroidism and ophthalmopathy. One entry per CDR3 protein results from TCRdb running MiXCR on the multiplex PCR reads. The sample has approximately 510,000 distinct CDR3 sequences; under 25% are singletons. The material sequenced was blood. These receptors were taken from a young man with Graves' hyperthyroidism. CDR3s include the opening cysteine and the closing phenylalanine or tryptophan. D genes are given only for firm matches. The size entry is marked missing in some rows and otherwise reads once, few, many or a size class.

D,V,J,size,DNA,CDR3
.,TRBV5-1,TRBJ2-7,many,TGCGCCAGCAGCCCCGGGCAGGACCGCTACGAGCAGTACTTC,CASSPGQDRYEQYF
TRBD1,TRBV6-1,TRBJ1-1,.,TGTGCCACACAACGGACAGGAATGAACACTGAAGCTTTCTTT,CATQRTGMNTEAFF
.,TRBV20-1,TRBJ2-5,many,TGCAGTGCGGATGGGCTGGAAGAGACCCAGTACTTC,CSADGLEETQYF
.,TRBV28,TRBJ1-2,many,TGTGCCAGCAGCCGTCGGACAGACTATGGCTACACCTTC,CASSRRTDYGYTF
TRBD1,TRBV6-5,TRBJ1-2,many,TGTGCCAGCAGTACCACCGGACAGGCCGAACGCTATGGCTACACCTTC,CASSTTGQAERYGYTF
.,TRBV4-1,TRBJ2-7,few,TGCGCCAGCAGCCAAGATATGAGGAGGTTGGACGAGCAGTACTTC,CASSQDMRRLDEQYF
.,TRBV9,TRBJ1-3,few,TGTGCCAGCAGCTCAAGGACGAGCTCTGGAAACACCATATATTTT,CASSSRTSSGNTIYF
TRBD1,TRBV5-1,TRBJ2-4,.,TGCGCCAGCAGCTGGGACAGGGGGCGTGAAGAAAACATTCAGTACTTC,CASSWDRGREENIQYF
.,TRBV12-3/TRBV12-4,TRBJ1-6,few,TGTGCCAGCACCTTCGGACAGTATAATTCACCCCTCCACTTT,CASTFGQYNSPLHF
.,TRBV28,TRBJ2-5,many,TGTGCCAGCAGCACTCTAGGGGTGGGGACCCAGTACTTC,CASSTLGVGTQYF
TRBD2,TRBV11-2,TRBJ2-2,.,TGTGCCAGCAGCTTAAACGGCGGGAGGAACACCGGGGAGCTGTTTTTT,CASSLNGGRNTGELFF
TRBD2,TRBV6-1,TRBJ2-7,.,TGTGCCAGCAGTGATCCCGGGACTAGCGGGCTCTCCTACGAGCAGTACTTC,CASSDPGTSGLSYEQYF
.,TRBV12-3/TRBV12-4,TRBJ2-7,few,TGTGCCAGCAGCCCGTTGTCAGGACTGCGGACCTACGAGCAGTACTTC,CASSPLSGLRTYEQYF
.,TRBV7-2,TRBJ1-5,.,TGTGCCAGCAGCTTAAGTCAGGCGAGCAATCAGCCCCAGCATTTT,CASSLSQASNQPQHF
.,TRBV12-3/TRBV12-4,TRBJ1-1,.,TGTGCCAGCGCCTTTAGGGCCGGGGCCACTGAAGCTTTCTTT,CASAFRAGATEAFF
.,TRBV3-1,TRBJ1-1,many,TGTGCCAGCACCGGCCGGGGGATCGGGAACACTGAAGCTTTCTTT,CASTGRGIGNTEAFF
.,TRBV9,TRBJ1-3,.,TGTGCCAGCAGCGTAGGACACCTGTCGAGTGGAAACACCATATATTTT,CASSVGHLSSGNTIYF
.,TRBV7-9,TRBJ2-2,few,TGTGCCAGCAGCTTAACGGAGGGGGACACCGGGGAGCTGTTTTTT,CASSLTEGDTGELFF
.,TRBV13,TRBJ1-5,many,TGTGCCAGCAGCTTAGGCCGCGGGGCCCATCAGCCCCAGCATTTT,CASSLGRGAHQPQHF
.,TRBV27,TRBJ1-5,many,TGTGCCAGCGGACGGGATAGCAATCAGCCCCAGCATTTT,CASGRDSNQPQHF
.,TRBV12-3/TRBV12-4,TRBJ1-1,many,TGTGCCAGCAGTTTAGACACTTCCCCAATCGGCTTT,CASSLDTSPIGF
.,TRBV7-9,TRBJ2-5,many,TGTGCCAGCAGCGCCCCGACCCAAGAGACCCAGTACTTC,CASSAPTQETQYF
TRBD1,TRBV28,TRBJ2-4,few,TGTGCCAGCAGTTCCCAGACCTGGCAGGGGGCAAACATTCAGTACTTC,CASSSQTWQGANIQYF
TRBD1,TRBV20-1,TRBJ1-2,many,TGCAGTACAAGGACAGGGCTTAAGGGTGGCTACACCTTC,CSTRTGLKGGYTF
.,TRBV5-1,TRBJ1-1,many,TGCGCCAGCAAGATTGAACCGAGCACTGAAGCTTTCTTT,CASKIEPSTEAFF
.,TRBV12-3/TRBV12-4,TRBJ1-1,.,TGTGCCAGCAGTCAGGGACAATCCACTGAAGCTTTCTTT,CASSQGQSTEAFF
.,TRBV11-3,TRBJ2-2,.,TGTGCCAGCAGCTTAGGGACAGACTGGTACGGGGAGCTGTTTTTT,CASSLGTDWYGELFF
.,TRBV10-2,TRBJ1-2,many,TGCGCCAGCAGTGAGATGATAAACTATGGCTACACCTTC,CASSEMINYGYTF
.,TRBV11-3,TRBJ2-5,few,TGTGCCAGCCGTTTTGGTGAGCAAGAGACCCAGTACTTC,CASRFGEQETQYF
.,TRBV6-5,TRBJ1-1,once,TGTGCCAGCAGTTACCCCCCACCGAACACTGAAGCTTTCTTT,CASSYPPPNTEAFF
.,TRBV2,TRBJ1-3,many,TGTGCCAGCAGTGAAGCAAACTTGGGAGACACCATATATTTT,CASSEANLGDTIYF
.,TRBV12-3/TRBV12-4,TRBJ2-5,many,TGTGCCAGCAGTCCAAGTAGACAGGGACTCCAAGAGACCCAGTACTTC,CASSPSRQGLQETQYF
TRBD2,TRBV28,TRBJ2-7,many,TGTGCCAGCACTCCCGGGACTAGTCCATACGAGCAGTACTTC,CASTPGTSPYEQYF
.,TRBV7-2,TRBJ1-2,few,TGTGCCAGCAGCCACCTCGGGGAACGCGGCTACACCTTC,CASSHLGERGYTF
TRBD1,TRBV7-9,TRBJ2-5,.,TGTGCCAGCAGCTTTCTCAGGACAGGGGAGACCCAGTACTTC,CASSFLRTGETQYF
.,TRBV12-3/TRBV12-4,TRBJ2-7,many,TGTGCCAGCAGTAAGGGAGATTTTTCGGCCGAGCAGTACTTC,CASSKGDFSAEQYF
TRBD1,TRBV9,TRBJ2-7,many,TGTGCCAGCAGCGTGGGGCCGGGACAGGGAAACGAGCAGTACTTC,CASSVGPGQGNEQYF
.,TRBV28,TRBJ2-7,many,TGTGCCAGCGGATCTTATAACTACGAGCAGTACTTC,CASGSYNYEQYF
.,TRBV9,TRBJ2-5,.,TGTGCCAGCAGCGTAGTTTCAGATGCAGAGACCCAGTACTTC,CASSVVSDAETQYF
.,TRBV6-1,TRBJ1-2,many,TGTGCCAGCAGTGAAACAGTTGGCTACACCTTC,CASSETVGYTF
.,TRBV7-9,TRBJ2-7,many,TGTGCCAGCAGCTGGGGACCCAATTCCTACGAGCAGTACTTC,CASSWGPNSYEQYF
.,TRBV11-2,TRBJ2-7,few,TGTGCCAGCAGCCAGGCGGCAGGCACCTACGAGCAGTACTTC,CASSQAAGTYEQYF
.,TRBV29-1,TRBJ2-7,many,TGCAGCTCGGTATCTGGCGGCTACGAGCAGTACTTC,CSSVSGGYEQYF
.,TRBV27,TRBJ1-6,many,TGTGCCAGCGGCGCGAGGGGGACCGAGTATAATTCACCCCTCCACTTT,CASGARGTEYNSPLHF
.,TRBV27,TRBJ2-7,few,TGTGCCAGCAGTTGGACGGAGGCCGACTACGAGCAGTACTTC,CASSWTEADYEQYF
.,TRBV12-3/TRBV12-4,TRBJ1-6,few,TGTGCCAGCAGTGAGAGCAATTCACCCCTCCACTTT,CASSESNSPLHF
.,TRBV6-2/TRBV6-3,TRBJ1-2,many,TGTGCCAGCAGCAAAATTGATAACTATGGCTACACCTTC,CASSKIDNYGYTF
.,TRBV28,TRBJ2-6,.,TGTGCCAGCAGTGGCGACCCCCGCCCTGGGGCCAACGTCCTGACTTTC,CASSGDPRPGANVLTF
.,TRBV14,TRBJ2-5,many,TGTGCCAGCAGCCAAGCACAAGAGACCCAGTACTTC,CASSQAQETQYF